This is a list of T cell receptor beta chains from one sample in a study of regulatory T cells in long-lasting Graves disease. TCRdb recomputed calls from the multiplex PCR reads with MiXCR, one row per CDR3 protein. Of 400,000 to 450,000 distinct CDR3 sequences listed, more than 13% are singletons. A further study also used this sample, focusing on T cells in Graves' hyperthyroidism and ophthalmopathy.

Sequencing was performed on peripheral blood mononuclear cells (PBMCs), taken at new diagnosis, from a patient treated with antithyroid drugs. The receptors come from a woman in her twenties or thirties with Graves disease. Each CDR3 is given with its conserved first and last residue. Size tells how often a clone was seen (once, few, many) or the class of an expanded clone, and some rows leave it out.

clone_size | j_call | cdr3_length | v_call | cdr3_aa
- | TRBJ2-1 | 14 | TRBV9 | CASSGGGEYNEQFF
many | TRBJ2-3 | 18 | TRBV3-1 | CASSQERKGLAGTDTQYF
few | TRBJ1-4 | 15 | TRBV3-1 | CASSQQGLANEKLFF
- | TRBJ1-5 | 15 | TRBV3-1 | CASSQRAGDNQPQHF
many | TRBJ1-2 | 13 | TRBV6-1 | CASSEGRYYGYTF
many | TRBJ1-1 | 16 | TRBV13 | CASSLGTGGVNTEAFF
many | TRBJ2-1 | 11 | TRBV30 | CAWLGYNEQFF
few | TRBJ2-7 | 13 | TRBV10-3 | CAIKASGDYEQYF
many | TRBJ2-1 | 14 | TRBV5-1 | CASSLARLYNEQFF
- | TRBJ2-7 | 16 | TRBV14 | CASSQDRTTPIYEQYF
few | TRBJ2-1 | 15 | TRBV5-4 | CASSLRQGEGNEQFF
many | TRBJ2-7 | 17 | TRBV2 | CASRQGLAGFVAYEQYF
many | TRBJ1-1 | 15 | TRBV10-3 | CAISQGQDLNTEAFF
once | TRBJ1-3 | 15 | TRBV6-1 | CASNLDGYSGNTIYF
few | TRBJ1-2 | 18 | TRBV27 | CASSPLQAFGVRNDGYTF
few | TRBJ2-5 | 13 | TRBV5-1 | CASTPSGSETQYF
few | TRBJ1-4 | 19 | TRBV6-1 | CASNYAKRAVGALNEKLFF
many | TRBJ2-3 | 16 | TRBV6-2/TRBV6-3 | CASSRKDWRGTDTQYF
many | TRBJ1-2 | 14 | TRBV20-1 | CSAREEGMDYGYTF
many | TRBJ2-1 | 19 | TRBV6-5 | CASSYGGLAGGSSYNEQFF
- | TRBJ2-1 | 16 | TRBV24-1 | CATSDPRAGSYNEQFF
many | TRBJ2-1 | 15 | TRBV12-3/TRBV12-4 | CASSLASGKVDEQFF
few | TRBJ2-5 | 16 | TRBV20-1 | CSARDQPGRVVETQYF
many | TRBJ2-7 | 12 | TRBV28 | CASTGGPYEQYF
many | TRBJ2-5 | 16 | TRBV5-1 | CASSLGGGGTLETQYF
few | TRBJ2-3 | 15 | TRBV24-1 | CATSDFVAGGYTQYF
- | TRBJ1-4 | 15 | TRBV5-1 | CASSPGGSGDEKLFF
many | TRBJ2-7 | 13 | TRBV12-3/TRBV12-4 | CASSRRGWDEQYF
many | TRBJ2-6 | 20 | TRBV28 | CASSLSSTDSDSSGANVLTF
- | TRBJ2-1 | 14 | TRBV6-2/TRBV6-3 | CASSYGDSIGEQFF
many | TRBJ2-1 | 14 | TRBV28 | CASSFSLSDNEQFF
few | TRBJ1-3 | 15 | TRBV24-1 | CATSDGRISGNTIYF
- | TRBJ2-7 | 14 | TRBV28 | CASSISGRVYEQYF
many | TRBJ2-2 | 15 | TRBV5-1 | CASSLRDRGAGELFF
- | TRBJ2-5 | 17 | TRBV28 | CASTAGLAGGPQETQYF
many | TRBJ2-1 | 18 | TRBV3-1 | CASSQDRPGTSGYNEQFF
many | TRBJ2-3 | 13 | TRBV29-1 | CSVRRSSTDTQYF
few | TRBJ2-5 | 12 | TRBV30 | CAWSVRQETQYF
- | TRBJ2-1 | 13 | TRBV9 | CASGGTLGNEQFF
- | TRBJ1-4 | 14 | TRBV20-1 | CSARPGQTPPELFF
few | TRBJ2-7 | 15 | TRBV24-1 | CATSDPRGSSYEQYF
- | TRBJ2-5 | 17 | TRBV4-2 | CASSPNWRAGVQETQYF